This T cell receptor beta chain was sequenced for a study of Ad26.COV2.S vaccination and SARS-CoV-2 variants (TCRdb year 2021). Some background on the complete study: TCRbeta repertoire sequencing served as the tool for gauging how specific and how broad the SARS-CoV-2-reactive T cell receptors were following Ad26.COV2.S vaccination. The TCR-sequenced set comprised approximately 32 samples: approximately 19 Ad26.COV2.S vaccine recipients, 5 placebo recipients and 8 SARS-CoV-2 convalescent individuals.

TCRbeta CDR3 regions were sequenced with the immunoSEQ Assay. After extraction, genomic DNA underwent amplification by bias-controlled multiplex PCR, followed by high-throughput sequencing. The authors' analysis ran thus. To quantify the absolute abundance of each unique TCRbeta CDR3 region, sequences were collapsed and filtered. T cell fraction was estimated by normalizing TCRbeta template counts to usable DNA, with usable DNA measured through amplification of reference genes found in all nucleated cells. Repertoire TCRs were annotated as SARS-CoV-2-specific when V gene, CDR3 amino acid sequence and J gene were exactly matched to a known reactive TCR set. The reference SARS-CoV-2 TCR set was obtained from MIRA and was filtered for enrichment in COVID-19-positive ImmuneCODE repertoires, whereby public or cross-reactive TCRs were removed. Based on the MIRA antigens, annotated TCRs were further analysed at the level of specific ORF or position within ORF. Breadth was defined as annotated unique rearrangements over total unique productive rearrangements; depth was the summed frequency of those rearrangements. Group comparisons of TCR breadth used two-sided Wilcoxon rank-sum tests. What TCRdb holds here is the immuneACCESS table cut down to in-frame rearrangements. Part of the clones is not present; checked against another copy, under half of the missing clones reflect an unresolved V gene, and the others are unexplained. For V, J and clone size, that table is used; D and trimming come from the DNA. Counted in this sample were roughly 140,000 clones; roughly 90% of them appeared once. Around 5% of the sample rests with the top ten.

What this sample's time point label stands for: individuals recovered from natural SARS-CoV-2 infection. On this clone itself: This clone's antigen is unknown. Base qualities were left out, and no much larger clone turns up one base away.

V loses 6 bases at its end and J loses 6 bases; junction bases beyond the gene matches: 9. The CDR3 covers 15 residues, taking in both the cysteine and the phenylalanine. Only the CDR3 region is kept as DNA, spanning 45 bases read in frame from base 1. Per the germline V gene, SGHNT is the CDR1 and YENEEA is the CDR2. Overall study results and their limits: Comparable non-spike TCR breadth was observed between vaccine and placebo recipients, consistent with only spike being contained in the vaccine. It was noted by the authors that total T cell responses may have been underestimated by the TCR breadth and depth analyses. Compared with placebo recipients, Ad26.COV2.S recipients showed higher spike-specific TCR breadth (P = 0.0014). After vaccination, spike-specific CD8+ and CD4+ T cell responses were reported to show substantial breadth.

The chain is encoded by TRBV11-3 joined to TRBJ1-1; 11 of the junction bases match TRBD1. Sequences were derived from peripheral blood, sampled after recovery from COVID-19. This TCR came from a human donor who had recovered from COVID-19. The DNA is as follows: TGTGCCAGCAGTCATAACGGGACAGGGGGGCCTGAAGCTTTCTTT. It codes for CASSHNGTGGPEAFF.